The rows below give T cell receptor beta chains drawn from one sample of a study of T cells after yellow fever vaccination. MiXCR was run by TCRdb on the 5' RACE reads, yielding one entry per CDR3 protein. This sample has 300,000 to 400,000 distinct CDR3 sequences, with around 13% found just once. The sequenced sample was CD4+ T cells sorted from PBMCs, obtained 15 days after the yellow fever booster vaccination. Receptors were obtained from a man between 18 and 29 years old who received the YFV17D yellow fever vaccine. Both conserved end residues are part of each CDR3. The order of the fields is V gene, clone size, J gene, D gene, CDR3 protein, CDR3 DNA. The D gene is left open where the match is weak. Part of the rows lack a size; the others show once, few, many or a class for expanded clones.

v_gene: TRBV4-3; abundance: -; j_gene: TRBJ1-2; d_gene: -; CDR3aa: CASSQPGVGGYTF; CDR3nt: TGCGCCAGCAGCCAGCCGGGGGTTGGCGGCTACACCTTC
v_gene: TRBV6-5; abundance: few; j_gene: TRBJ1-2; d_gene: -; CDR3aa: CASRLSPGGYTF; CDR3nt: TGTGCCAGCAGGCTCAGCCCCGGGGGCTACACCTTC
v_gene: TRBV11-2; abundance: many; j_gene: TRBJ2-1; d_gene: -; CDR3aa: CASSLSGDPNEQFF; CDR3nt: TGTGCCAGCAGCTTATCGGGGGATCCCAATGAGCAGTTCTTC
v_gene: TRBV10-2; abundance: -; j_gene: TRBJ2-3; d_gene: -; CDR3aa: CASSESWKRQDTQYF; CDR3nt: TGCGCCAGCAGTGAGTCGTGGAAGCGGCAAGATACGCAGTATTTT
v_gene: TRBV7-2; abundance: few; j_gene: TRBJ1-4; d_gene: -; CDR3aa: CASSLIGPGGEKLFF; CDR3nt: TGTGCCAGCAGCTTAATCGGTCCTGGGGGAGAAAAACTGTTTTTT
v_gene: TRBV12-3/TRBV12-4; abundance: -; j_gene: TRBJ2-1; d_gene: -; CDR3aa: CASSPGGLAYNEQFF; CDR3nt: TGTGCCAGCAGTCCCGGGGGTCTAGCCTACAATGAGCAGTTCTTC
v_gene: TRBV7-9; abundance: -; j_gene: TRBJ2-1; d_gene: -; CDR3aa: CATSRLGINEQFF; CDR3nt: TGTGCCACCTCGAGACTAGGCATCAATGAGCAGTTCTTC
v_gene: TRBV5-1; abundance: many; j_gene: TRBJ2-1; d_gene: -; CDR3aa: CASSLAGYESYNEQFF; CDR3nt: TGCGCCAGCAGCTTGGCCGGGTATGAGTCCTACAATGAGCAGTTCTTC
v_gene: TRBV7-2; abundance: -; j_gene: TRBJ2-4; d_gene: -; CDR3aa: CASSFRVKGGIQYF; CDR3nt: TGTGCCAGCAGCTTTAGAGTAAAAGGGGGCATTCAGTACTTC
v_gene: TRBV4-2; abundance: few; j_gene: TRBJ1-6; d_gene: -; CDR3aa: CASSPGILGRRGSYNSPLHF; CDR3nt: TGTGCCAGCAGCCCCGGAATTCTGGGGAGGCGTGGCTCCTATAATTCACCCCTCCACTTT
v_gene: TRBV5-6; abundance: few; j_gene: TRBJ2-3; d_gene: -; CDR3aa: CASSFSYADTQYF; CDR3nt: TGTGCCAGCAGCTTTTCGTACGCCGATACGCAGTATTTT
v_gene: TRBV6-6; abundance: -; j_gene: TRBJ2-5; d_gene: -; CDR3aa: CASSYGGQGGETQYF; CDR3nt: TGTGCCAGCAGTTACGGAGGGCAGGGGGGGGAGACCCAGTACTTC
v_gene: TRBV9; abundance: -; j_gene: TRBJ1-2; d_gene: -; CDR3aa: CASSNNDGYTF; CDR3nt: TGTGCCAGCAGCAATAACGATGGCTACACCTTC
v_gene: TRBV23-1; abundance: many; j_gene: TRBJ1-4; d_gene: -; CDR3aa: CASSEKLFF; CDR3nt: TGCGCCAGCAGTGAAAAACTGTTTTTT
v_gene: TRBV12-3/TRBV12-4; abundance: -; j_gene: TRBJ2-1; d_gene: -; CDR3aa: CASATILEGNEQFF; CDR3nt: TGTGCCAGCGCCACTATCCTCGAAGGGAATGAGCAGTTCTTC
v_gene: TRBV30; abundance: few; j_gene: TRBJ2-2; d_gene: -; CDR3aa: CAWSRGYTGELFF; CDR3nt: TGTGCCTGGAGTAGGGGGTACACCGGGGAGCTGTTTTTT
v_gene: TRBV7-9; abundance: -; j_gene: TRBJ1-6; d_gene: TRBD1; CDR3aa: CASSFTGVGDSPLHF; CDR3nt: TGTGCCAGCAGCTTTACAGGGGTAGGGGATTCACCCCTCCACTTT
v_gene: TRBV10-3; abundance: few; j_gene: TRBJ2-3; d_gene: -; CDR3aa: CAISKLGPSTDTQYF; CDR3nt: TGTGCCATCAGTAAGCTGGGGCCCAGCACAGATACGCAGTATTTT
v_gene: TRBV25-1; abundance: many; j_gene: TRBJ1-2; d_gene: -; CDR3aa: CASSEFGATGYTF; CDR3nt: TGTGCCAGCAGTGAATTCGGAGCGACTGGCTACACCTTC
v_gene: TRBV28; abundance: -; j_gene: TRBJ1-1; d_gene: -; CDR3aa: CASQRPGVTEAFF; CDR3nt: TGTGCCTCCCAACGACCGGGGGTCACTGAAGCTTTCTTT
v_gene: TRBV6-2/TRBV6-3; abundance: many; j_gene: TRBJ2-2; d_gene: TRBD2; CDR3aa: CASSGAGVSNTGELFF; CDR3nt: TGTGCCAGCAGTGGAGCGGGGGTCTCGAACACCGGGGAGCTGTTTTTT
v_gene: TRBV5-1; abundance: few; j_gene: TRBJ1-6; d_gene: -; CDR3aa: CASSLARGASPLHF; CDR3nt: TGCGCCAGCAGCTTGGCCCGGGGGGCTTCACCCCTCCACTTT
v_gene: TRBV4-1; abundance: -; j_gene: TRBJ1-1; d_gene: -; CDR3aa: CASSEAGAGDTEAFF; CDR3nt: TGCGCCAGCAGTGAAGCGGGCGCAGGGGACACTGAAGCTTTCTTT
v_gene: TRBV4-3; abundance: few; j_gene: TRBJ1-2; d_gene: -; CDR3aa: CASSQVGSDGYTF; CDR3nt: TGCGCCAGCAGCCAAGTAGGATCCGATGGCTACACCTTC
v_gene: TRBV7-2; abundance: -; j_gene: TRBJ2-2; d_gene: -; CDR3aa: CASQWGDNTGELFF; CDR3nt: TGTGCCAGCCAGTGGGGGGATAACACCGGGGAGCTGTTTTTT
v_gene: TRBV20-1; abundance: -; j_gene: TRBJ2-3; d_gene: TRBD2; CDR3aa: CSARDLASGGETSTDTQYF; CDR3nt: TGCAGTGCTAGAGATCTGGCGAGCGGGGGAGAGACTAGCACAGATACGCAGTATTTT
v_gene: TRBV7-2; abundance: -; j_gene: TRBJ1-5; d_gene: TRBD1; CDR3aa: CASSQNPGTVSNQPQHF; CDR3nt: TGTGCCAGCAGCCAAAATCCAGGGACAGTTAGCAATCAGCCCCAGCATTTT
v_gene: TRBV20-1; abundance: many; j_gene: TRBJ2-1; d_gene: TRBD2; CDR3aa: CSALGLGNEQFF; CDR3nt: TGCAGTGCCCTAGGACTAGGTAATGAGCAGTTCTTC
v_gene: TRBV2; abundance: many; j_gene: TRBJ2-2; d_gene: -; CDR3aa: CASSLLGALPGELFF; CDR3nt: TGTGCCAGCAGCTTGCTCGGGGCCCTGCCCGGGGAGCTGTTTTTT
v_gene: TRBV7-8; abundance: few; j_gene: TRBJ1-1; d_gene: TRBD1; CDR3aa: CASSFDRGPGAFF; CDR3nt: TGTGCCAGCAGCTTCGACAGGGGCCCTGGAGCTTTCTTT
v_gene: TRBV27; abundance: many; j_gene: TRBJ2-3; d_gene: TRBD2; CDR3aa: CASMGGGTDTQYF; CDR3nt: TGTGCCAGCATGGGGGGGGGAACAGATACGCAGTATTTT